What follows are 6 T cell receptor beta chains derived from one specimen sequenced in a study of OX40 agonist ivuxolimab in advanced cancers. Measured with immunoSEQ multiplex PCR; TCRdb has only the in-frame clones, and not every one. This sample carries approximately 32,000 clones, 84% of them seen once, and the ten largest clones take 22%. Sequences were derived from CD4+ or CD8+ T cells sorted from blood, sampled in a trial of the OX40 agonist ivuxolimab. These receptors all stem from an adult with an advanced solid tumor such as melanoma, head and neck, liver or kidney cancer.

With respect to this clone: An end of the junction does not agree with germline; a read error may underlie this. CDR3 residues: CAGSEASGGQETQYF. In nucleotides, the CDR3 is TGTGCCGGCAGTGAAGCTAGCGGGGGGCAAGAGACCCAGTACTTC. J is TRBJ2-5 and V is TRBV6-1; 11 bases agree with TRBD2. The CDR3 is 15 residues long. CDR1 is MNHNS and CDR2 is SASEGT in the germline V gene.

The chain joins TRBV4-1 to TRBJ2-7, with D maybe TRBD1 (6 bases). Trimming took 1 base from V and 4 from J, leaving 8 bases between them. Looked up from germline, CDR1 is MGHRA and CDR2 is YSYEKL. CDR3 length: 13 amino acids. CDR3 in amino acids: CASSQVGAYEQYF. CDR3 bases: TGCGCCAGCAGCCAAGTGGGGGCTTACGAGCAGTACTTC.

The count of this clone is one. The chain links TRBV4-1 to TRBJ2-2; 7 nucleotides align to TRBD1. This CDR3 is built from 17 residues. Germline V CDR1 and CDR2: MGHRA, YSYEKL. Trimming took 5 bases from V and 1 from J; bases not matched to a gene: 10. The CDR3 DNA reads as TGCGCCAGCAGCTCACATACAGGGGTATGGAACACCGGGGAGCTGTTTTTT. It is translated as CASSSHTGVWNTGELFF.

The chain joins TRBV4-1 to TRBJ2-6; D remains ambiguous. Germline CDR1 MGHRA, CDR2 YSYEKL. The CDR3 covers 17 residues. Between the trimmed V and J ends, which lost 0 bases and 2 bases, there was a span of 11 bases. The CDR3 coding sequence is TGCGCCAGCAGCCAAGATAACGGCCCTCCTGGGGCCAACGTCCTGACTTTC. Translated, it gives CASSQDNGPPGANVLTF.

The gene calls are TRBV27 and TRBJ1-1; tentatively, D is TRBD1 (5 bases). Germline V lookup: CDR1 MNHEY, CDR2 SMNVEV (reference sequence). CDR3 length: 13 residues. V lost 5 bases and J 1 base, leaving 8 bases between the germline ends. CDR3 loop: CASSTRGNTEAFF. The CDR3 DNA is TGTGCCAGCAGTACGAGGGGGAACACTGAAGCTTTCTTT.

The chain employs TRBV15 and TRBJ1-1, with 7 bases identical to TRBD1. Germline V gene data show CDR1 as LNHNV and CDR2 as YYDKDF (reference sequence). Germline trimming cut 4 bases from V and 8 bases from J; bases unmatched to any gene: 13. The CDR3 loop spans 15 amino acids. The CDR3 DNA sequence: TGTGCCACCAGCAAGGTAGACAGGGTTGTACCCGAAGCTTTCTTT. Protein product: CATSKVDRVVPEAFF.